The text below deals with one T cell receptor (beta chain). The antigen is not known. The CDR3 has 15 residues. With 0 bases removed from V and 6 bases from J, the gap between germline ends came to 15 bases. Germline CDR1 reads DFQATT; CDR2 reads SNEGSKA (reference sequence). Scientists made TCR beta libraries using quantitative 5'-RACE with molecular barcodes. Using its own MiXCR run on the 5' RACE reads, TCRdb lists one record per CDR3 protein. In the table there are a few hundred thousand distinct CDR3 sequences, about a fifth of which are singletons. The data were obtained in a study of CD8 T cells in ankylosing spondylitis. Study-wide findings and caveats: In ankylosing spondylitis blood, a motif of seven or eight highly homologous TCR beta variants appeared characteristic.

V usage is TRBV20-1 and J usage is TRBJ2-1, with a possible D match to TRBD1 (6 bases). The clonotype originates from a male donor with ankylosing spondylitis. The source material was blood, either unsorted or a sorted T cell fraction (not recorded which). CDR3 residues: CSARDGQGGPNEQFF. In DNA, the CDR3 is TGCAGTGCTAGAGACGGCCAAGGGGGTCCCAATGAGCAGTTCTTC.